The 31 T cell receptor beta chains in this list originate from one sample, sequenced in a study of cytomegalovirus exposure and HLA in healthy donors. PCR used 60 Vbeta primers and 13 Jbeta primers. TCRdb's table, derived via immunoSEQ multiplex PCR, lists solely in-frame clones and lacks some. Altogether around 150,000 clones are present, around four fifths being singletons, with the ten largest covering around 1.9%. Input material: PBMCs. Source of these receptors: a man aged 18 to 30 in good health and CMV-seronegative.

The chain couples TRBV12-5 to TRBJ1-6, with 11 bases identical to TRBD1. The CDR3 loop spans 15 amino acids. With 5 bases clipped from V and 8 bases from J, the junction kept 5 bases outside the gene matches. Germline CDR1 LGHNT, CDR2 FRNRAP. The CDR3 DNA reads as TGTGCTAGTGGTAAACTGGGACAGGGGGATTCACCCCTCCACTTT. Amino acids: CASGKLGQGDSPLHF.

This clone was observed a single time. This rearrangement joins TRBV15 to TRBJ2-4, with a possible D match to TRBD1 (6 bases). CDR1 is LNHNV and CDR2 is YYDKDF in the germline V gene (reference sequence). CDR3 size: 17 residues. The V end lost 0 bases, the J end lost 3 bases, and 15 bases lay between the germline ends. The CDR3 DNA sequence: TGTGCCACCAGCAGAGACCTCTCTCAGGGGAGCAAAAACATTCAGTACTTC. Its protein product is CATSRDLSQGSKNIQYF.

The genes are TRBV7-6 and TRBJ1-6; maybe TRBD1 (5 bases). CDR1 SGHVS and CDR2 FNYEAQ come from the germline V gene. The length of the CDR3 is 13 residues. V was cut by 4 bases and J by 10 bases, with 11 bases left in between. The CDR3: CASSWAQESPLHF. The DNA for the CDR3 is TGTGCCAGCAGCTGGGCACAGGAATCACCCCTCCACTTT.

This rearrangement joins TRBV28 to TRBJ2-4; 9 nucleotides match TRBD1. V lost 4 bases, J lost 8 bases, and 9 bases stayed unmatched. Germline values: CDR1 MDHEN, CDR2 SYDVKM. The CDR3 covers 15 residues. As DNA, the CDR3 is TGTGCCAGCAGTTCCTACCTACAGGGGGCATACATTCAGTACTTC. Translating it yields CASSSYLQGAYIQYF.

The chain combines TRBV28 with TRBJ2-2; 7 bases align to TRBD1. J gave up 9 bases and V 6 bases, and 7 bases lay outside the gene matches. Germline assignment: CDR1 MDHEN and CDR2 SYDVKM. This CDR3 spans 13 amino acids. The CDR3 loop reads CASRVQQGWELFF. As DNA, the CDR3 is TGTGCCAGCAGAGTGCAACAGGGGTGGGAGCTGTTTTTT.

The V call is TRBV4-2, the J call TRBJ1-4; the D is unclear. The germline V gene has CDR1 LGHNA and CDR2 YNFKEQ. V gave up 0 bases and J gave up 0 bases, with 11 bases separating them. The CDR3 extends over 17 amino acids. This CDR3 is CASSQDGRTATNEKLFF. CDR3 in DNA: TGTGCCAGCAGCCAAGATGGGAGAACAGCAACTAATGAAAAACTGTTTTTT.

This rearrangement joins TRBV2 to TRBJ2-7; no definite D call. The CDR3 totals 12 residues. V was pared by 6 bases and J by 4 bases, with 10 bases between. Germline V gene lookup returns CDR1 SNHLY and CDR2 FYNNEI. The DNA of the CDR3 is TGTGCCAGCAGCTGGCGAGGTTACGAGCAGTACTTC. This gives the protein CASSWRGYEQYF.

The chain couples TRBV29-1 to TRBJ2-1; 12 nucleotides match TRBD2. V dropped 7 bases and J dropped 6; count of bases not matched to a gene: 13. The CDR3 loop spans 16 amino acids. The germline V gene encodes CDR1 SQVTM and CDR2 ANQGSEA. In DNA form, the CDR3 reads TGCAGCGCCGCCCTCCTTCTAGCGGGAGGGAGCAATGAGCAGTTCTTC. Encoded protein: CSAALLLAGGSNEQFF.

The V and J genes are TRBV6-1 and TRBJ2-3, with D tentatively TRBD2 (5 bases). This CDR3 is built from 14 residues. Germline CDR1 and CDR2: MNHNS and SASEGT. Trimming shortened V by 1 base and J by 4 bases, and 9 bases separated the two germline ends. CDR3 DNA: TGTGCCAGCAGTGAAGGGACTGGAGCAGATACGCAGTATTTT. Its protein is CASSEGTGADTQYF.

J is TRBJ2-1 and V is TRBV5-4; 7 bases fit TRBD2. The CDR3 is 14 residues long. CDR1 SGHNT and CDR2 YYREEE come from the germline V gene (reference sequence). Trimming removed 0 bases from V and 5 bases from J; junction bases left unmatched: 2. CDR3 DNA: TGTGCCAGCAGCTTGGCTCTAGCGGACAATGAGCAGTTCTTC. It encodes CASSLALADNEQFF.

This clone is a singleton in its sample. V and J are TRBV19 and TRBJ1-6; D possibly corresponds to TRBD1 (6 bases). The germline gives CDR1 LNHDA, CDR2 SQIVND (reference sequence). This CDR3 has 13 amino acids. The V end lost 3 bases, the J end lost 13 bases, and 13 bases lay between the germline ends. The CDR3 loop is CASSMDRSPPLHF. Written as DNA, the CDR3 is TGTGCCAGTAGTATGGACAGATCGCCTCCCCTCCACTTT.

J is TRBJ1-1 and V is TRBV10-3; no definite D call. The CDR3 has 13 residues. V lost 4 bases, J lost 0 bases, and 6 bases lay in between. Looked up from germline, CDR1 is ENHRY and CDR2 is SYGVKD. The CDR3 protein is CAISADMNTEAFF. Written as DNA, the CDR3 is TGTGCCATCAGTGCAGATATGAACACTGAAGCTTTCTTT.

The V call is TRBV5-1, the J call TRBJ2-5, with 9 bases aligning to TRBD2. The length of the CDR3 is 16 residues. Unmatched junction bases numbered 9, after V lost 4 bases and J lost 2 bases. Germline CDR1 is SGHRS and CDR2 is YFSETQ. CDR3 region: CASSPVGLAGQETQYF. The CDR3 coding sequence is TGCGCCAGCAGCCCGGTCGGGCTAGCGGGACAAGAGACCCAGTACTTC.

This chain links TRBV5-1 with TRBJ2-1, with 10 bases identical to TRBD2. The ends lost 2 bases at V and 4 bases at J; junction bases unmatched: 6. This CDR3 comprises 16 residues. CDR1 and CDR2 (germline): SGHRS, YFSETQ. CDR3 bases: TGCGCCAGCAGCTTAACTCTGGGACTAGCGTACAATGAGCAGTTCTTC. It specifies CASSLTLGLAYNEQFF.

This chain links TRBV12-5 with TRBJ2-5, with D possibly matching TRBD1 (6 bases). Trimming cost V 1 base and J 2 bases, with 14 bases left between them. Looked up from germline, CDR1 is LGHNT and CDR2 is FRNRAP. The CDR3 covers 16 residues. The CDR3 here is CASGLGTGSPQETQYF. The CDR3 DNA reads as TGTGCTAGTGGTTTGGGTACAGGGTCCCCACAAGAGACCCAGTACTTC.

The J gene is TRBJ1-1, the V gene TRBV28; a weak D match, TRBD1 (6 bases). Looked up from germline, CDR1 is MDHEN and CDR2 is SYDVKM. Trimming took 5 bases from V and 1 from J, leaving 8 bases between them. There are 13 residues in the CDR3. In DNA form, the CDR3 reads TGTGCCAGCAGTCGGGGGGCGAACACTGAAGCTTTCTTT. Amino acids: CASSRGANTEAFF.

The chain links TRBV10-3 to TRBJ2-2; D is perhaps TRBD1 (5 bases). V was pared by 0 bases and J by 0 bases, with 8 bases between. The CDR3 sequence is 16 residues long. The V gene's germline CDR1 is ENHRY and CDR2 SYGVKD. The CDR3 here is CAISESGQPNTGELFF. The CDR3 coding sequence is TGTGCCATCAGTGAGTCGGGGCAGCCGAACACCGGGGAGCTGTTTTTT.

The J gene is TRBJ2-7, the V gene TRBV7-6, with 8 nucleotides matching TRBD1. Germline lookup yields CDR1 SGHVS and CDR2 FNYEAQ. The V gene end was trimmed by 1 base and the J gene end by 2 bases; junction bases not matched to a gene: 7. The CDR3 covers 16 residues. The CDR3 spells CASSLEAWTGTYEQYF. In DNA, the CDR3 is TGTGCCAGCAGCTTAGAGGCTTGGACAGGGACCTACGAGCAGTACTTC.

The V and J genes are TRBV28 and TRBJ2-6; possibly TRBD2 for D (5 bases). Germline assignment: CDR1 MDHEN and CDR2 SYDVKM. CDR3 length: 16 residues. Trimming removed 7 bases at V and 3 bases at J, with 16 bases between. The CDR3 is CASTRAGGGGANVLTF. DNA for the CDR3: TGTGCCAGCACTCGGGCAGGAGGAGGTGGGGCCAACGTCCTGACTTTC.

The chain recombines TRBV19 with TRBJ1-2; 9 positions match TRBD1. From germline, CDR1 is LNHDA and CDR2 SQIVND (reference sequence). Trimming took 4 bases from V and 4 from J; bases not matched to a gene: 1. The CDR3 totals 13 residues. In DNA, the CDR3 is TGTGCCAGTAGTAGGACAGGGGCCTATGGCTACACCTTC. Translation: CASSRTGAYGYTF.

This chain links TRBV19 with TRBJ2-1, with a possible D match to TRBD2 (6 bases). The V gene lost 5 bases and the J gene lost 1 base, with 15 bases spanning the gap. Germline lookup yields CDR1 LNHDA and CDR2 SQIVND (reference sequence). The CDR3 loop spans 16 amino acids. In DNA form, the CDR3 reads TGTGCCAGTAGTCCTCGACTAGGTAGTTCCTACAATGAGCAGTTCTTC. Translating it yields CASSPRLGSSYNEQFF.

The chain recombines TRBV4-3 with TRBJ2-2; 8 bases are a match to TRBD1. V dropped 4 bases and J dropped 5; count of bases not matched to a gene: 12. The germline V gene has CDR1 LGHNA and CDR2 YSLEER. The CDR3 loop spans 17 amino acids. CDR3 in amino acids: CASSPRGQGTLTGELFF. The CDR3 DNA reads TGCGCCAGCAGCCCCCGAGGACAGGGAACCCTGACCGGGGAGCTGTTTTTT.

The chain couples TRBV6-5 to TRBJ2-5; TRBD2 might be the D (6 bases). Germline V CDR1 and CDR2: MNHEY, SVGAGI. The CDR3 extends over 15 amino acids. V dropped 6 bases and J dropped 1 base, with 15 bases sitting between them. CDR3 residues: CASRRGGRGQETQYF. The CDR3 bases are TGTGCCAGCAGGCGGGGTGGGCGGGGCCAAGAGACCCAGTACTTC.

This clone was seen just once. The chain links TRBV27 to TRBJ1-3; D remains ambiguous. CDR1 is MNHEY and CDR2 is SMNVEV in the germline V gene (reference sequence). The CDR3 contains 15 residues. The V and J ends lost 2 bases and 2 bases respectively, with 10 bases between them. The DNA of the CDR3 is TGTGCCAGCAGTTTAGGAGCTGAGGCTGGAAACACCATATATTTT. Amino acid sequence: CASSLGAEAGNTIYF.

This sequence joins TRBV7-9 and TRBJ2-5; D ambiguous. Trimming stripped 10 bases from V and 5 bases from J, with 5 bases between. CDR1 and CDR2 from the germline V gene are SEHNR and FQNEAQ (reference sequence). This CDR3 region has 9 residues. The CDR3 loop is CAKRETQYF. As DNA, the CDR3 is TGTGCCAAACGGGAGACCCAGTACTTC.

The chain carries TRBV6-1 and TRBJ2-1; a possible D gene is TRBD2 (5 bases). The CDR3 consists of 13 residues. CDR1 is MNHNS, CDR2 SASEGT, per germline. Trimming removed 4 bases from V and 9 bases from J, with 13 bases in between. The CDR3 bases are TGTGCCAGCAGTGCCCTACAAGGGAGTGAGCAGTTCTTC. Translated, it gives CASSALQGSEQFF.

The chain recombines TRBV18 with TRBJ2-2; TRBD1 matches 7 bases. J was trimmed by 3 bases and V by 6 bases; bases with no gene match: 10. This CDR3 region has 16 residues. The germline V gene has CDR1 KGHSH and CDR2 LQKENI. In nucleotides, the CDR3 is TGTGCCAGCTCGGGACAGAGCCGCGAATACACCGGGGAGCTGTTTTTT. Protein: CASSGQSREYTGELFF.

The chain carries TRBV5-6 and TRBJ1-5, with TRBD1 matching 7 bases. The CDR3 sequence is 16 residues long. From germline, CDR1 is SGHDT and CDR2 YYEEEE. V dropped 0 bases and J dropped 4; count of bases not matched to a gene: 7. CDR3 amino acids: CASSLAVTGMNQPQHF. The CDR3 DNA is TGTGCCAGCAGCTTGGCCGTGACAGGGATGAATCAGCCCCAGCATTTT.

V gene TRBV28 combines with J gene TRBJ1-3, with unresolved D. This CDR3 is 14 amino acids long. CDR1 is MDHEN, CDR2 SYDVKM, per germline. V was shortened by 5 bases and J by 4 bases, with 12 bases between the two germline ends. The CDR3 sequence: CASSLPLTGNTIYF. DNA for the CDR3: TGTGCCAGCAGTCTACCTTTAACGGGAAACACCATATATTTT.

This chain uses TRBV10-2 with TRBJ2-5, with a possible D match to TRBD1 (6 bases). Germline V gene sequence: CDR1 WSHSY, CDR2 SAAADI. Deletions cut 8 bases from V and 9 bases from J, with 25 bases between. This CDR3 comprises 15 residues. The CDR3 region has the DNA TGCGCCAGCCAAGGGATGGCAGGCAATCCAGGGGCCCAGTACTTC. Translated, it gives CASQGMAGNPGAQYF.

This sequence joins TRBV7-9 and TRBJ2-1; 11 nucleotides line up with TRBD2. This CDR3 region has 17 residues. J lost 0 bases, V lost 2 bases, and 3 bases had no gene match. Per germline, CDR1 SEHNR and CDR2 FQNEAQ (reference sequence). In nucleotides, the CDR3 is TGTGCCAGCAGCTTATCGACTAGCGGGGCCTCCTACAATGAGCAGTTCTTC. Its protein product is CASSLSTSGASYNEQFF.